Below, one T cell receptor (beta chain) is given with its context. Its antigen is as yet unknown. This sample is drawn from a study of early T cells in non-severe SARS-CoV-2 infection. Whole-study findings and limits: Anti-spike CD8 responses were favored by VDJdb matching, which missed private and CD4 specificities.

Individual cDNA molecules were tagged with unique molecular identifiers, the study reported. TCRdb re-called the 5' RACE reads through MiXCR, storing one row per CDR3 protein. Counted here are about 40,000 distinct CDR3 sequences, 4.5% to 5% occurring once; the ten biggest clones make up around 4.9%. V lost 6 bases to trimming and J lost 17 bases, with 19 bases between them. The germline gives CDR1 LNHDA, CDR2 SQIVND (reference sequence). The CDR3 is 12 residues long. The TCR originated in an adult who was a healthcare worker with PCR-confirmed SARS-CoV-2 infection or an uninfected control (not recorded which). The gene calls are TRBV19 and TRBJ1-4; tentative D call: TRBD1 (5 bases). Sequencing input: whole blood. In nucleotides, the CDR3 is TGTGCCAGTAGCAAGGGGTTAACCCCACCATTTTTT. Its translation: CASSKGLTPPFF.